Following are 4 T cell receptor delta chains from one sample sequenced in a study of γδ T cells in repeated Plasmodium falciparum infection. TCRdb redid clone calling on the multiplex PCR reads using CATT. The sample lists around 57,000 delta-chain clones; 1.7% were seen once. Vgamma9/Vdelta2+ and Vdelta2-negative gammadelta T cells were flow-sorted from PBMC for bulk sequencing. Input material: gamma-delta T cells from blood. The receptors come from a pool of human donors (malaria-infected and uninfected, not separated).

This clone was seen a few times. A far larger clone is only one base removed, so a read error is likely. Other DNA sequences within the sample encode an identical CDR3. The rearrangement uses TRDV1 and TRDJ1; TRDD3 aligns across 11 bases. The J gene was missing in TCRdb and was found by matching the end of the DNA to germline. This CDR3 has 24 residues. Germline CDR1 is TSWWSYY and CDR2 is QGS. With V trimmed by 3 bases and J by 2 bases, 29 bases remained unmatched. This CDR3 reads CALGEPRVSVRALLGDNLTDKLIF. The CDR3 nucleotides read TGTGCTCTTGGGGAGCCTAGGGTATCCGTCCGTGCCTTACTGGGGGATAATTTGACCGATAAACTCATCTTT.

This clone was detected many times. The protein TCRdb lists belongs to a much larger clone and differs from this DNA's translation at residue 14, which points to a read error; the protein shown is made from the DNA. This chain links TRDV3 with TRDJ1, with 9 bases identical to TRDD3. Germline V gene lookup returns CDR1 TVYSNPD and CDR2 GDNSRS (reference sequence). V shed 2 bases and J 3 bases; nucleotides not matched to a gene: 22. The CDR3 runs to 19 residues. The CDR3 DNA is TGTGCCTTTCGAAGGTCCCTTTACTGGGGGACCCACCGACCCGATAAACTCATCTTT. It yields the protein CAFRRSLYWGTHRPDKLIF.

This clone came up many times. TCRdb's entry gives the protein of a much larger clone, which mismatches this DNA's translation at residue 7, likely from a read error; the protein reported here is translated from the DNA. The rearrangement uses TRDV1 and TRDJ1; D not resolved. Germline CDR1 and CDR2: TSWWSYY and QGS. The germline V and J ends were trimmed by 2 bases and 4 bases, with 17 bases remaining between them. The CDR3 length is 16 residues. The CDR3: CALGETARWLNDKLIF. CDR3 sequence (DNA): TGTGCTCTTGGGGAAACGGCGCGCTGGTTAAACGATAAACTCATCTTT.

This clone was picked up many times. Given a far larger clone just one base away, this is likely a sequencing read error. Other DNA sequences in the sample encode the same CDR3. The genes are TRDV1 and TRDJ1, with D maybe TRDD2 (6 bases). The CDR3 covers 13 residues. CDR1 is TSWWSYY, CDR2 QGS, per germline. V lost 9 bases and J lost 0, with 11 bases in between. The CDR3 here is CALFLLNTDKLIF. The CDR3 DNA sequence: TGTGCTCTGTTCCTATTGAACACCGATAAACTCATCTTT.